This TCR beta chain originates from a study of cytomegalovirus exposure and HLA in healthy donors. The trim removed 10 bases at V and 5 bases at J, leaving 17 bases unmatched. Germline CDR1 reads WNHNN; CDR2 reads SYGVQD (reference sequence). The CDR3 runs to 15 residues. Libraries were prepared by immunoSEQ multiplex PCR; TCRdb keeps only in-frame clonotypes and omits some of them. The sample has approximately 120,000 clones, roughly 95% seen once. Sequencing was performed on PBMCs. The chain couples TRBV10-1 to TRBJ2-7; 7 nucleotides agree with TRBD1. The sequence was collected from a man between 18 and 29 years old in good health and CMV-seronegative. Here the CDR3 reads CANDSRGQLGDEQYF. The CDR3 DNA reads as TGCGCCAACGACTCCCGGGGACAGCTTGGGGACGAGCAGTACTTC.